Presented here are 25 T cell receptor beta chains from one specimen sequenced in a study of blood T cell repertoires in COVID-19. Clones were read by immunoSEQ multiplex PCR, and TCRdb kept only the in-frame ones, dropping some. The sample shows a few hundred thousand clones, roughly 84% of them seen only once. The sample was PBMCs or T cells enriched from blood (not recorded which). The source of these receptors is a woman under 30 who had been exposed to COVID-19.

V usage is TRBV6-5 and J usage is TRBJ2-5, with TRBD1 as a possible D gene (6 bases). The V end was cut by 4 bases, the J end by 5 bases, with 20 bases between. The CDR3 loop spans 16 amino acids. Germline values: CDR1 MNHEY, CDR2 SVGAGI. CDR3 in amino acids: CASSSPIDRFEETQYF. CDR3 sequence (DNA): TGTGCCAGCAGTTCCCCCATCGACAGGTTTGAGGAGACCCAGTACTTC.

The chain combines TRBV6-5 with TRBJ1-2, with D possibly being TRBD1 (5 bases). The CDR3 spans 15 residues. Trimming stripped 2 bases from V and 4 bases from J, with 14 bases between. The germline V gene encodes CDR1 MNHEY and CDR2 SVGAGI. The CDR3 DNA is TGTGCCAGCAGTTACCGCGGCAGGGTATCCTATGGCTACACCTTC. Its translation is CASSYRGRVSYGYTF.

The sample holds one count of this clone. The chain carries TRBV6-2 or TRBV6-3 and TRBJ2-4; 8 bases match TRBD2. The V gene's germline CDR1 is MNHEY and CDR2 SVGEGT. The CDR3 covers 18 residues. V shed 6 bases, J shed 2 bases, and the junction held 15 bases outside the gene matches. CDR3 protein: CASSSPGGAGATKNIQYF. DNA of the CDR3: TGTGCCAGCAGCTCCCCCGGGGGAGCGGGGGCCACCAAAAACATTCAGTACTTC.

V gene TRBV3-1 (or the pseudogene TRBV3-2) combines with J gene TRBJ2-7, with 9 bases lining up with TRBD2. Trimming removed 3 bases from V and 2 bases from J; junction bases left unmatched: 8. This CDR3 region has 16 residues. Germline assignment: CDR1 LGHDT and CDR2 YNNKEL (reference sequence). The CDR3 protein is CASSHMAGGKAYEQYF. CDR3 in DNA: TGTGCCAGCAGCCACATGGCGGGAGGGAAGGCCTACGAGCAGTACTTC.

This rearrangement joins TRBV28 to TRBJ2-7, with 8 bases aligning to TRBD2. This CDR3 has 14 amino acids. Trimming cost V 2 bases and J 2 bases; bases outside gene matches: 2. Germline values: CDR1 MDHEN, CDR2 SYDVKM. This CDR3 reads CASSLREGTYEQYF. The CDR3 DNA follows: TGTGCCAGCAGTTTACGGGAGGGTACCTACGAGCAGTACTTC.

This sequence joins TRBV6-5 and TRBJ1-2, with 9 bases identical to TRBD1. CDR1 is MNHEY and CDR2 is SVGAGI in the germline V gene. This CDR3 spans 15 amino acids. Trimming cost V 3 bases and J 7 bases; bases outside gene matches: 9. The CDR3 is CASSYTGGSSIGYTF. The CDR3 region has the DNA TGTGCCAGCAGTTATACAGGGGGCTCCTCTATTGGCTACACCTTC.

The chain couples TRBV28 to TRBJ2-5, with 12 bases identical to TRBD1. Trimming cost V 6 bases and J 2 bases; bases outside gene matches: 13. CDR3 length: 18 residues. The V gene's germline CDR1 is MDHEN and CDR2 SYDVKM. The CDR3 region is CASSGTGGGWDEQETQYF. The CDR3 nucleotides are TGTGCCAGCAGCGGGACAGGGGGCGGATGGGACGAGCAAGAGACCCAGTACTTC. Variable domain in full (rest from reference TRBV28 and TRBJ2-5): DVKVTQSSRYLVKRTGEKVFLECVQDMDHENMFWYRQDPGLGLRLIYFSYDVKMKEKGDIPEGYSVSREKKERFSLILESASTNQTSMYLCASSGTGGGWDEQETQYFGPGTRLLVL.

This clone was counted only a few times. The V call is TRBV28, the J call TRBJ1-1, with 10 nucleotides matching TRBD1. The germline CDR1 and CDR2 sequences are MDHEN and SYDVKM. After removal of 7 bases from V and 11 bases from J, the junction contained 7 bases not matched to a gene. The CDR3 has 12 amino acids. The CDR3 region has the DNA TGTGCCAGCACCTTAGGACAGGGGGGTGCTTTCTTT. Protein product: CASTLGQGGAFF. Full variable domain (rest looked up from reference TRBV28 and TRBJ1-1): DVKVTQSSRYLVKRTGEKVFLECVQDMDHENMFWYRQDPGLGLRLIYFSYDVKMKEKGDIPEGYSVSREKKERFSLILESASTNQTSMYLCASTLGQGGAFFGQGTRLTVV.

The V and J genes are TRBV7-7 and TRBJ2-1; no firm D call. This CDR3 comprises 17 residues. Looked up from germline, CDR1 is SSHAT and CDR2 is FNYEAQ (reference sequence). Trimming removed 3 bases from V and 0 bases from J, with 15 bases in between. The CDR3 DNA reads TGTGCCAGCAGCTTCCACTCGACACCGAGCTCCTACAATGAGCAGTTCTTC. This translates into CASSFHSTPSSYNEQFF.

V gene TRBV27 combines with J gene TRBJ2-5; 16 bases fit TRBD2. The trim removed 7 bases at V and 4 bases at J, leaving 9 bases unmatched. The CDR3 runs 17 residues. CDR1 is MNHEY, CDR2 SMNVEV, per germline (reference sequence). CDR3 nucleotides: TGTGCCAGCACCCCCGGGACTAGCGGGAGGGCCGGAGAGACCCAGTACTTC. Residues: CASTPGTSGRAGETQYF.

The chain couples TRBV7-9 to TRBJ1-4; TRBD1 agrees at 11 bases. The CDR3 totals 15 residues. Germline V gene lookup returns CDR1 SEHNR and CDR2 FQNEAQ (reference sequence). Trimming removed 4 bases from V and 5 bases from J; junction bases left unmatched: 3. CDR3 in DNA: TGTGCCAGCAGCTGGGGACAGGGGGAAAATGAAAAACTGTTTTTT. It translates to CASSWGQGENEKLFF.

The chain carries TRBV6-1 and TRBJ2-3; TRBD2 matches at 7 bases. The V gene's germline CDR1 is MNHNS and CDR2 SASEGT. The CDR3 covers 12 residues. With V trimmed by 2 bases and J by 10 bases, 3 bases remained unmatched. The CDR3 loop reads CASSEIREAQYF. DNA of the CDR3: TGTGCCAGCAGTGAAATTCGGGAGGCGCAGTATTTT.

V gene TRBV9 combines with J gene TRBJ2-3, with 8 positions matching TRBD1. The germline gives CDR1 SGDLS, CDR2 YYNGEE. The CDR3 has 14 residues. V lost 5 bases, J lost 1 base, and 3 bases stayed unmatched. The CDR3 loop reads CASRAGGGTDTQYF. CDR3 nucleotides: TGTGCCAGCAGGGCAGGGGGCGGCACAGATACGCAGTATTTT.

V gene TRBV4-1 combines with J gene TRBJ2-1; 12 bases match TRBD2. This CDR3 spans 17 amino acids. In germline, CDR1 is MGHRA, CDR2 YSYEKL. Germline trimming cut 0 bases from V and 4 bases from J; bases unmatched to any gene: 4. CDR3 sequence reads: CASSQDPTSGSYNEQFF. The CDR3 nucleotides read TGCGCCAGCAGCCAAGACCCGACTAGCGGGAGTTACAATGAGCAGTTCTTC.

The V gene is TRBV12-3 or TRBV12-4, the J gene TRBJ2-1; D is ambiguous. CDR3 length equals 13 residues. V was pared by 5 bases and J by 3 bases, with 8 bases between. The CDR3 sequence: CASSGPIYNEQFF. DNA for the CDR3: TGTGCCAGCAGTGGCCCCATCTACAATGAGCAGTTCTTC.

V and J are TRBV28 and TRBJ1-5, with 7 bases that match TRBD1. V was clipped by 5 bases and J by 0 bases; unmatched bases: 10. CDR1 and CDR2 from the germline V gene are MDHEN and SYDVKM. This CDR3 has 17 residues. CDR3 residues: CASSAPQGSYSNQPQHF. Written as DNA, the CDR3 is TGTGCCAGCAGTGCACCACAGGGGTCTTATAGCAATCAGCCCCAGCATTTT. The full variable domain, with the rest looked up from reference TRBV28 and TRBJ1-5, is DVKVTQSSRYLVKRTGEKVFLECVQDMDHENMFWYRQDPGLGLRLIYFSYDVKMKEKGDIPEGYSVSREKKERFSLILESASTNQTSMYLCASSAPQGSYSNQPQHFGDGTRLSIL.

The CDR3 sequence is CASRTPGQGKKTQYF. For the CDR3, the DNA is TGTGCCAGCAGAACCCCGGGACAGGGAAAGAAGACCCAGTACTTC. This sequence joins TRBV28 and TRBJ2-5; TRBD1 aligns across 9 bases. Trimming at V came to 6 bases and at J to 6 bases, leaving 11 bases not matched to a gene. This CDR3 has 15 amino acids. Germline V CDR1 and CDR2: MDHEN, SYDVKM.

The rearrangement uses TRBV7-9 and TRBJ1-1; D gene ambiguous. V lost 2 bases, J lost 7 bases, and 5 bases lay in between. The CDR3 has 11 residues. The V gene's germline CDR1 is SEHNR and CDR2 FQNEAQ (reference sequence). The CDR3 coding sequence is TGTGCCAGCAGCTTATCGGTTGAAGCTTTCTTT. This codes for CASSLSVEAFF.

The chain couples TRBV27 to TRBJ1-1; TRBD1 might be the D (6 bases). Per germline, CDR1 MNHEY and CDR2 SMNVEV (reference sequence). This CDR3 has 17 amino acids. Trimming cost V 0 bases and J 2 bases, with 16 bases left between them. CDR3 residues: CASSLSIDPGENTEAFF. CDR3 sequence (DNA): TGTGCCAGCAGTTTATCAATCGACCCAGGGGAAAACACTGAAGCTTTCTTT.

V usage is TRBV7-2 and J usage is TRBJ1-4; the D is unclear. CDR3 length: 16 residues. The germline V gene encodes CDR1 SGHTA and CDR2 FQGNSA. Trimming left V 1 base short and J 0 bases short, with 9 bases between. Here the CDR3 reads CASSLGHRSTNEKLFF. CDR3 DNA sequence: TGTGCCAGCAGCTTAGGACACCGTTCAACTAATGAAAAACTGTTTTTT. Full variable domain (rest looked up from reference TRBV7-2 and TRBJ1-4): GAGVSQSPSNKVTEKGKDVELRCDPISGHTALYWYRQSLGQGLEFLIYFQGNSAPDKSGLPSDRFSAERTGGSVSTLTIQRTQQEDSAVYLCASSLGHRSTNEKLFFGSGTQLSVL.

The rearrangement links TRBV6-5 to TRBJ1-2; D is ambiguous. V gave up 6 bases and J gave up 2 bases, with 16 bases separating them. The germline gives CDR1 MNHEY, CDR2 SVGAGI. The CDR3 is 15 amino acids. Here the CDR3 DNA reads TGTGCCAGCAGCCCCGCCCTGGGAGGGAACTATGGCTACACCTTC. It specifies CASSPALGGNYGYTF.

The genes are TRBV11-3 and TRBJ2-1; 13 nucleotides align to TRBD2. CDR1 is SGHNT, CDR2 YENEEA, per germline. CDR3 length equals 16 residues. V lost 6 bases to trimming and J lost 5 bases; unmatched junction nucleotides: 7. In DNA form, the CDR3 reads TGTGCCAGCAGTCGCCTCACTAGCGGGAGGGACAATGAGCAGTTCTTC. Translating it yields CASSRLTSGRDNEQFF.

V is TRBV2 and J is TRBJ2-1; D perhaps matches TRBD2 (6 bases). CDR3 length equals 14 residues. Germline lookup yields CDR1 SNHLY and CDR2 FYNNEI. V was pared by 7 bases and J by 7 bases, with 17 bases between. This chain's CDR3 is CASMGGTRINEQFF. In DNA, the CDR3 is TGTGCCAGCATGGGCGGGACGAGGATAAATGAGCAGTTCTTC.

The chain is built from TRBV2 and TRBJ2-1; TRBD1 aligns across 10 bases. Trimming at V came to 10 bases and at J to 6 bases, leaving 9 bases not matched to a gene. The CDR3 is 14 residues long. Germline V gene data show CDR1 as SNHLY and CDR2 as FYNNEI. The DNA for the CDR3 is TGTGCCACCCCCGGGACAGGGGAAATCAATGAGCAGTTCTTC. Amino acid sequence: CATPGTGEINEQFF.

The rearrangement joins TRBV4-2 to TRBJ2-1; a weak D match, TRBD2 (5 bases). Trimming pared 1 base from V and 6 bases from J, leaving 16 bases between. CDR1 and CDR2 (germline): LGHNA, YNFKEQ. The CDR3 runs 16 residues. The CDR3 loop is CASSQVEGGFVNEQFF. The CDR3 bases are TGTGCCAGCAGCCAAGTTGAGGGTGGGTTCGTCAATGAGCAGTTCTTC.